A selection of T cell receptor beta chains follows, all from one sample in a study of Ad26.COV2.S vaccination and SARS-CoV-2 variants. The method was immunoSEQ multiplex PCR; TCRdb's version includes in-frame clones alone and lacks a portion of them. The sample holds about 460,000 clones, roughly 87% seen once. The sequencing used peripheral blood, collected in a trial of Ad26.COV2.S vaccine versus placebo. Receptors were obtained from a person between 18 and 65 years old who received the Ad26.COV2.S COVID-19 vaccine or a placebo. Each CDR3 is given with its conserved first and last residue. D genes are given only for firm matches. Rows may omit the clone size; those that give it use once, few, many or a size class.

TRBV15	.	TRBJ2-7	few	CATSRDVTGFSYEQYF	TGTGCCACCAGCAGAGACGTTACGGGATTCTCCTACGAGCAGTACTTC
TRBV27	.	TRBJ1-2	.	CASGRGVYGYTF	TGTGCCAGCGGGAGGGGGGTCTATGGCTACACCTTC
TRBV7-2	.	TRBJ2-7	once	CASSLARGAPYEQYF	TGTGCCAGCAGCTTAGCCCGGGGGGCCCCCTACGAGCAGTACTTC
TRBV2	.	TRBJ1-4	.	CASRVGTTVAEKLFF	TGTGCCAGCAGGGTAGGGACAACAGTCGCCGAAAAACTGTTTTTT
TRBV7-8	TRBD2	TRBJ2-1	.	CASSRGSRLAGRNEQFF	TGTGCCAGCAGCAGGGGGTCAAGACTAGCGGGGCGCAATGAGCAGTTCTTC
TRBV6-2/TRBV6-3	.	TRBJ1-5	.	CASSSISNQPQHF	TGTGCCAGCAGTAGTATTAGCAATCAGCCCCAGCATTTT
TRBV3-1/TRBV3-2	TRBD1	TRBJ2-1	.	CASSPGQTYYNEQFF	TGTGCCAGCAGCCCGGGACAGACCTACTACAATGAGCAGTTCTTC
TRBV7-8	TRBD1	TRBJ1-5	.	CASSLGGTGPRKPQHF	TGTGCCAGCAGCTTAGGGGGGACAGGGCCCAGGAAGCCCCAGCATTTT
TRBV2	.	TRBJ1-2	.	CASTGTGYGYYGYTF	TGTGCCAGCACCGGAACAGGGTATGGGTACTATGGCTACACCTTC
TRBV13	.	TRBJ1-1	.	CASSLGSAAKAFF	TGTGCCAGCAGCTTAGGGTCGGCCGCTAAAGCTTTCTTT
TRBV15	.	TRBJ1-2	.	CATSRTIFLANYGYTF	TGTGCCACCAGCAGAACTATATTTTTAGCTAACTATGGCTACACCTTC
TRBV10-3	TRBD1	TRBJ2-7	.	CAVRDRSSYEQYF	TGTGCCGTCCGGGACAGGAGCTCCTACGAGCAGTACTTC
TRBV4-3	.	TRBJ2-5	.	CASSQDLGRDQETQYF	TGCGCCAGCAGCCAAGATTTAGGCAGGGACCAAGAGACCCAGTACTTC
TRBV18	.	TRBJ1-2	.	CASSETGLNYGYTF	TGTGCCAGCTCGGAGACAGGATTGAACTATGGCTACACCTTC
TRBV11-2	TRBD1	TRBJ2-1	.	CASTDRGVKNEQFF	TGTGCCAGCACGGACAGGGGAGTAAAGAATGAGCAGTTCTTC
TRBV29-1	.	TRBJ1-1	.	CSVAWRTSPFGNTEAFF	TGCAGCGTAGCGTGGCGGACAAGCCCTTTTGGGAACACTGAAGCTTTCTTT
TRBV3-1/TRBV3-2	TRBD1	TRBJ1-5	.	CASSQRDRDGPQHF	TGTGCCAGCAGCCAAAGGGACAGGGACGGCCCCCAGCATTTT
TRBV19	TRBD1	TRBJ2-3	.	CASSVTGGPNTQYF	TGTGCCAGTAGTGTGACAGGGGGCCCCAATACGCAGTATTTT
TRBV4-3	.	TRBJ1-2	.	CASSQMVADSYGYTF	TGCGCCAGCAGCCAAATGGTGGCGGACAGCTATGGCTACACCTTC
TRBV28	TRBD1	TRBJ1-5	few	CASSSGTGLQPQHF	TGTGCCAGCAGTTCCGGGACAGGGTTACAGCCCCAGCATTTT
TRBV7-3	.	TRBJ2-3	few	CASSLTSGMMSGTQYF	TGTGCCAGCAGCTTAACCTCGGGAATGATGTCCGGGACGCAGTATTTT
TRBV5-1	.	TRBJ2-7	.	CASSPVTGLISYEQYF	TGCGCCAGCAGCCCCGTCACGGGGCTCATCTCCTACGAGCAGTACTTC